These T cell receptor beta chains were read from a single sample in a study of cytomegalovirus exposure and HLA in healthy donors. Some clones are missing from TCRdb's copy, which holds only in-frame ones; the method was immunoSEQ multiplex PCR. This table has a few hundred thousand clones, approximately 90% appearing once. The sequenced sample consisted of PBMCs. These receptors came from a woman under 30 in good health and CMV-seronegative. CDR3s include the opening cysteine and the closing phenylalanine or tryptophan.

V,J,CDR3
TRBV2,TRBJ2-1,CASSEPPREVRYNEQFF
TRBV19,TRBJ2-1,CASSIVGSGTYNEQFF
TRBV5-5,TRBJ1-4,CASGPVGSEKLFF
TRBV5-1,TRBJ2-3,CASSLGVAGGIDTQYF
TRBV10-1,TRBJ2-3,CASSDAGAVTDTQYF
TRBV7-9,TRBJ2-5,CASSLTSGANLQETQYF
TRBV7-6,TRBJ2-7,CASSSQQGWDEQYF
TRBV5-1,TRBJ2-5,CASSLAGTGGETQYF
TRBV5-1,TRBJ2-3,CASSPGTSGGQSTDTQYF
TRBV7-3,TRBJ1-2,CASSLTGGDYYGYTF
TRBV10-1,TRBJ2-3,CASSESEAGGVVGTDTQYF
TRBV7-9,TRBJ2-1,CASSSADRQFSYNEQFF
TRBV4-3,TRBJ2-3,CASSQDRRWSTDTQYF
TRBV15,TRBJ2-7,CATSSTRARVEQYF
TRBV6-1,TRBJ1-4,CASSERRTGGEKLFF
TRBV18,TRBJ2-7,CASSPELGDYEQYF
TRBV6-4,TRBJ1-1,CASSDSPGVTFF
TRBV5-4,TRBJ2-1,CASSPTRGEQFF
TRBV14,TRBJ2-3,CASSQDNFMSTDTQYF
TRBV4-1,TRBJ2-7,CAISGPGQALSEQYF
TRBV4-2,TRBJ2-2,CASSPPTSGGGAGELFF
TRBV25-1,TRBJ2-4,CASSEAGGLNIQYF
TRBV9,TRBJ2-3,CASSVAGGIDTDTQYF
TRBV5-5,TRBJ2-7,CASSEGQGALEQYF
TRBV21-1,TRBJ2-7,CASSKAPSGRPSSYEQYF
TRBV4-2,TRBJ2-1,CASSQDQGEAYNEQFF
TRBV10-3,TRBJ2-6,CAISPESRGPGANVLTF
TRBV5-6,TRBJ2-7,CASSLLQFIVQGRDYEQYF
TRBV10-3,TRBJ2-1,CAISGQRGGLDEQFF
TRBV5-1,TRBJ2-1,CASSMTSPGNYNEQFF
TRBV5-1,TRBJ2-7,CASSLVSGVGMVSYEQYF
TRBV9,TRBJ1-4,CASSAGPRTNEKLFF
TRBV10-3,TRBJ2-3,CAISDRTGTADTQYF